This TCR beta chain was documented in a study of T cells after yellow fever vaccination. Universal primer sites and UMIs were introduced during 5'RACE template-switching synthesis of TCR cDNA. TCRdb re-called the 5' RACE reads with MiXCR, one entry per CDR3 protein. The sample contains 120,000 or so distinct CDR3 sequences, 12% to 15% of which appear only once. Notes on this clonotype: What it binds is not known.

Germline V gene sequence: CDR1 DFQATT, CDR2 SNEGSKA (reference sequence). This CDR3 has 15 residues. Trimming removed 2 bases from V and 3 bases from J, with 16 bases in between. General observations from the study: Although the secondary response was weaker, it peaked faster, at day 5 versus 15. In post-booster samples, most primary-vaccination clones reappeared (about 95% CD4, 88% CD8).

The TCR originated in a man younger than 35 who received the YFV17D yellow fever vaccine. The V gene is TRBV20-1, the J gene TRBJ1-2; tentative D call: TRBD1 (5 bases). The sample consisted of CD8+ T cells sorted from PBMCs, taken 5 days after the yellow fever booster vaccination. The DNA of the CDR3 is TGCAGTGCTAGAAAATTGGAGGTGGGGGACTATGGCTACACCTTC. Its translation: CSARKLEVGDYGYTF.